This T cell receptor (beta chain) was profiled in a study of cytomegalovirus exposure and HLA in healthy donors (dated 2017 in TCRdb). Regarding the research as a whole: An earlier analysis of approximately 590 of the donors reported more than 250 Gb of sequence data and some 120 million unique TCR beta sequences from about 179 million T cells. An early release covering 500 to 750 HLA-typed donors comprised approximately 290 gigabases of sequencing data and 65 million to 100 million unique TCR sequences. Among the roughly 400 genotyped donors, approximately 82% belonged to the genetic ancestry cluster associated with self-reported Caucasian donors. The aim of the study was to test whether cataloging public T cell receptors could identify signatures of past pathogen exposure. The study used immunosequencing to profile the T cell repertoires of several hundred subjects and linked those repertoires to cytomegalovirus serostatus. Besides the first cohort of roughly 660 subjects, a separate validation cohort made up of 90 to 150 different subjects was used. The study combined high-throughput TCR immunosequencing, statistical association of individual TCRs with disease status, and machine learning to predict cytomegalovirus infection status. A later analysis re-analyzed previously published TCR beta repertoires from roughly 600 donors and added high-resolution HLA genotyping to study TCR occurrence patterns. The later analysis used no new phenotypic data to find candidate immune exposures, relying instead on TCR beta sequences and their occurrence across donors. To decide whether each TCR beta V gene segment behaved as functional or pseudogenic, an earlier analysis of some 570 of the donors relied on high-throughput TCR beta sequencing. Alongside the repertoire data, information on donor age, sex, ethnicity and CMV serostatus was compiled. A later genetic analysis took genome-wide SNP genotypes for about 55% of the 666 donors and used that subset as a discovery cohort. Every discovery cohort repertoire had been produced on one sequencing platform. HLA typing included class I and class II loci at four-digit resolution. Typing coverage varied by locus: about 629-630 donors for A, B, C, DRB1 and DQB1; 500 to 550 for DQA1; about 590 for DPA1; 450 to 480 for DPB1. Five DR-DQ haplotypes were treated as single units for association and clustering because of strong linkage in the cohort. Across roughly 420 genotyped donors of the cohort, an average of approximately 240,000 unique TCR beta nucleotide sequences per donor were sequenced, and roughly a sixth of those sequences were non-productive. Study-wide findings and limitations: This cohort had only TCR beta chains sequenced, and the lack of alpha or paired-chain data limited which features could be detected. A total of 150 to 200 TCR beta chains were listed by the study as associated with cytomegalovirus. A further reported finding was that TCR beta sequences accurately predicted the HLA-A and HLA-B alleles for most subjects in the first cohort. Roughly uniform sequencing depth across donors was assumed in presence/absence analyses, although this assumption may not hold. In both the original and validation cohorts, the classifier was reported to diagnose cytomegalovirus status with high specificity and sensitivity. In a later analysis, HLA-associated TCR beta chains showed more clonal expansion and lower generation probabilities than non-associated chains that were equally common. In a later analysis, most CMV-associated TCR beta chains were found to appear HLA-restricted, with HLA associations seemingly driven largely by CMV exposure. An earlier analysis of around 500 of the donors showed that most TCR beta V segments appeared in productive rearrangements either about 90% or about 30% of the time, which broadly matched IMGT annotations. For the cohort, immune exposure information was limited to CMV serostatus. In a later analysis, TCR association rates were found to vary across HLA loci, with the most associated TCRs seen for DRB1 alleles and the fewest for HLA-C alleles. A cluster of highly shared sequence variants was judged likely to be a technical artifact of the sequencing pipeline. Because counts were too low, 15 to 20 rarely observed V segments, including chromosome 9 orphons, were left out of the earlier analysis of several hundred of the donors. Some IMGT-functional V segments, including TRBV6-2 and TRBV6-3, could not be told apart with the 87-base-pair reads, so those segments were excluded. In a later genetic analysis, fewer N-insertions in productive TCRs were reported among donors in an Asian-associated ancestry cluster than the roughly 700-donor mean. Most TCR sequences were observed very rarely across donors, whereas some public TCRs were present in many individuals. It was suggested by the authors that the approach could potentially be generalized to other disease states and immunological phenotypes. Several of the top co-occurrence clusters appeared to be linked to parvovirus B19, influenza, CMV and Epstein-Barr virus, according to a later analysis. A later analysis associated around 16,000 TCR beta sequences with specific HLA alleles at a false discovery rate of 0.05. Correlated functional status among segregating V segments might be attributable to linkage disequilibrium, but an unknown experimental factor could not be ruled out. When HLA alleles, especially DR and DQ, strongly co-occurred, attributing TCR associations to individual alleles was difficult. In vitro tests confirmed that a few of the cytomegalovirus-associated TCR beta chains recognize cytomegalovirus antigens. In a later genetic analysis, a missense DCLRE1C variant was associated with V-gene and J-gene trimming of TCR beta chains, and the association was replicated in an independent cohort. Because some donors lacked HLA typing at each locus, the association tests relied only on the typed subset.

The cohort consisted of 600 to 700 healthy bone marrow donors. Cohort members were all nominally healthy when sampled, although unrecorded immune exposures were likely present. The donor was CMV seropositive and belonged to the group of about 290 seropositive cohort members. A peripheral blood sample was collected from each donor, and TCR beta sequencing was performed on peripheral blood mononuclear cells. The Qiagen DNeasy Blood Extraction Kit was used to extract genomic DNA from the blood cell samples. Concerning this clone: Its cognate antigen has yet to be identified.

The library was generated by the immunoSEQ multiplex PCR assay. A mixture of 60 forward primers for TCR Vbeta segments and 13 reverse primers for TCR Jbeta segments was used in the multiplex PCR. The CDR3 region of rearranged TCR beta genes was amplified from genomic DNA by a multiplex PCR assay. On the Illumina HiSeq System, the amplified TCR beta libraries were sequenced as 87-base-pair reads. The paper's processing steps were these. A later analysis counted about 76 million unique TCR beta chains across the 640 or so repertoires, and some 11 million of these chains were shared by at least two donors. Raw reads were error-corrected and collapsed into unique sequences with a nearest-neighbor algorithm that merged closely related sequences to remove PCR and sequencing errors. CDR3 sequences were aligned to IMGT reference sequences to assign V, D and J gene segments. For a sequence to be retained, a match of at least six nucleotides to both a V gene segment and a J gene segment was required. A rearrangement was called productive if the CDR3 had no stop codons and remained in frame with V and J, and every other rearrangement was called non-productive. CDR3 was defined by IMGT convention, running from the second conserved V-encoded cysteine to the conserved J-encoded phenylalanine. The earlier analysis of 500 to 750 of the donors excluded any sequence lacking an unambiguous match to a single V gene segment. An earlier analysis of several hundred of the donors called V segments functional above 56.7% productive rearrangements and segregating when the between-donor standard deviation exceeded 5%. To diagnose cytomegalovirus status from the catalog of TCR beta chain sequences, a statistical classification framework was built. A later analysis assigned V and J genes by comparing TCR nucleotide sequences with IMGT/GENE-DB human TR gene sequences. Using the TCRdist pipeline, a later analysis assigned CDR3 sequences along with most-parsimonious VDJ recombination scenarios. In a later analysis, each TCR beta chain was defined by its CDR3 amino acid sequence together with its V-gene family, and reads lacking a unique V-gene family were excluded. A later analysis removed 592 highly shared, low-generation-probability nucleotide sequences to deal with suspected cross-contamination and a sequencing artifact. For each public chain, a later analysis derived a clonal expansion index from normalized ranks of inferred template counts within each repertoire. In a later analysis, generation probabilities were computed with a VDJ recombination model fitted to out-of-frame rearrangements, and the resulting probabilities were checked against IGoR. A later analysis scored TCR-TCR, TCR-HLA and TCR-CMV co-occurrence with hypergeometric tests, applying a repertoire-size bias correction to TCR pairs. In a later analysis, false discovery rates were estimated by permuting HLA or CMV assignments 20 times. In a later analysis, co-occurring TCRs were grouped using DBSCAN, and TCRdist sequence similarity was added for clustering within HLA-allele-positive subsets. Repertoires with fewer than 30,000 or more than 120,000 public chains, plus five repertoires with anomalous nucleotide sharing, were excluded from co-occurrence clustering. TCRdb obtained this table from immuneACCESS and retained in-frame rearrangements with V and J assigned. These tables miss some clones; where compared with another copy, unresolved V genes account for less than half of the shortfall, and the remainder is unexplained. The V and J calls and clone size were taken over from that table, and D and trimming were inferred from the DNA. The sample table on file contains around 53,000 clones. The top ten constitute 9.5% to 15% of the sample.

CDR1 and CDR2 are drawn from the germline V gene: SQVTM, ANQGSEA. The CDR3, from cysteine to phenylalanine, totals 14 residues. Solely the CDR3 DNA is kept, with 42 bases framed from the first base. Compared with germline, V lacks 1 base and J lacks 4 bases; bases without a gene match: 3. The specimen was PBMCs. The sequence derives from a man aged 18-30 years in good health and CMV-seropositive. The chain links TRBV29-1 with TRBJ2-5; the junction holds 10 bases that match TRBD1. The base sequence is TGCAGCGTTGAAGCGACAGGGGGCGGAGAGACCCAGTACTTC. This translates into CSVEATGGGETQYF.